The 5 T cell receptor beta chains listed next were all sequenced from one sample in a study of CD8+CD57+ T cells in acquired aplastic anemia. Using genomic DNA as the template, TCR beta VDJ and CDR3 profiling was carried out. TCRdb ran MiXCR on the reads and lists one entry per CDR3 protein. This table holds some 220,000 distinct CDR3 sequences, approximately 35% found once. The sequenced material came from sorted CD4+, CD8+, or CD8+CD57+ T cells (not recorded which) from PBMCs. All receptors derive from a human donor in good health, serving as a control.

The chain uses TRBV29-1 and TRBJ2-1; TRBD2 agrees at 9 bases. The CDR3 covers 13 residues. Germline V gene data show CDR1 as SQVTM and CDR2 as ANQGSEA. J gave up 8 bases and V 6 bases, and 8 bases lay outside the gene matches. CDR3 sequence reads: CSVGGGAKDEQFF. In DNA form, the CDR3 reads TGCAGCGTCGGCGGGGGGGCGAAGGATGAGCAGTTCTTC.

This clonotype has at least ten counts. The V and J genes are TRBV15 and TRBJ2-5; D possibly matches TRBD1 or TRBD2 (6 bases each). This CDR3 has 14 amino acids. V was trimmed by 1 base and J by 1 base, leaving 7 bases between them. CDR1 is LNHNV, CDR2 YYDKDF, per germline (reference sequence). The CDR3 DNA sequence: TGTGCCACCAGCAGAGGGGGGGCCCAAGAGACCCAGTACTTC. Its protein is CATSRGGAQETQYF.

In this sample, this clonotype turned up many times. The chain joins TRBV20-1 to TRBJ1-1, with a possible D match to TRBD1 (5 bases). V lost 6 bases and J 6 bases, leaving 17 bases between the germline ends. Germline loops: CDR1 DFQATT, CDR2 SNEGSKA (reference sequence). The CDR3 has 13 amino acids. The CDR3 DNA follows: TGCAGTGCCCGGGAGGACATCTTCGCTGAAGCTTTCTTT. Its translation: CSAREDIFAEAFF.

This clonotype has more than one count but fewer than ten. The rearrangement joins TRBV24-1 to TRBJ2-5, with D possibly TRBD2 on 6 matching bases. Trimming removed 6 bases at V and 1 base at J, with 11 bases between. The length of the CDR3 is 14 residues. Germline loops: CDR1 KGHDR, CDR2 SFDVKD. DNA of the CDR3: TGTGCCACCAGTTACCTCGGGAGCCAAGAGACCCAGTACTTC. This codes for CATSYLGSQETQYF.

This clonotype came up many times. The chain links TRBV3-1 to TRBJ1-2, with 7 bases aligning to TRBD1. This CDR3 comprises 13 residues. V shed 1 base, J shed 7 bases, and the junction held 3 bases outside the gene matches. Germline V gives CDR1 LGHDT, CDR2 YNNKEL (reference sequence). The CDR3 DNA follows: TGTGCCAGCAGCCAAGGACAGGGTCTTGGCTACACCTTC. Amino acids: CASSQGQGLGYTF.